This record concerns one T cell receptor (beta chain) sequence. Its antigen is unidentified. The sample is drawn from a study of CD8 T cells in ankylosing spondylitis. TCRdb analysed the 5' RACE reads with MiXCR anew, one entry per CDR3 protein. The sample includes under 950,000 distinct CDR3 sequences, around 17% of them seen just once. Study-wide findings and caveats: What appeared characteristic of ankylosing spondylitis blood was a TCR beta motif of fewer than ten highly homologous variants.

The CDR3 is 14 residues long. Per germline, CDR1 SGHKS and CDR2 YYEKEE (reference sequence). V was cut by 4 bases and J by 4 bases, with 14 bases left in between. This receptor was taken from a male donor with ankylosing spondylitis. Sequenced sample: blood, either unsorted or a sorted T cell fraction (not recorded which). The chain has TRBV5-5 and TRBJ2-5; D perhaps matches TRBD2 (6 bases). Written as DNA, the CDR3 is TGTGCCAGCAGCCCGGGGGTCTGGGCAGAGACCCAGTACTTC. Translating gives CASSPGVWAETQYF.